Presented here are 28 T cell receptor beta chains from one specimen sequenced in a study of cytomegalovirus exposure and HLA in healthy donors (TCRdb year 2017). Library construction relied on the immunoSEQ multiplex PCR assay. For the multiplex PCR, a mixture combining 60 forward primers for TCR Vbeta segments and 13 reverse primers for TCR Jbeta segments was used. TCRdb provides this immuneACCESS table in a form limited to in-frame rearrangements. Some clones are lacking; in checked studies, under half of them reflect an unresolved V gene, and why the rest are absent is not known. The sample table contains under 300,000 clones; only one count was recorded for around 81% of them. The ten largest account for about 7.3% of the sample. Sequences were obtained from PBMCs. These receptors originate from a woman in her sixties in good health and CMV-seropositive.

The V call is TRBV6-1, the J call TRBJ1-1; the match to TRBD1 covers 8 bases. The germline CDR1 and CDR2 sequences are MNHNS and SASEGT. This CDR3 has 14 residues. Germline trimming cut 4 bases from V and 3 bases from J; bases unmatched to any gene: 4. Written as DNA, the CDR3 is TGTGCCAGCAGTGTCAGGGGGCGGGACACTGAAGCTTTCTTT. Its protein is CASSVRGRDTEAFF.

The chain links TRBV27 to TRBJ1-6; D uncertain. V lost 3 bases and J 5 bases, leaving 8 bases between the germline ends. Looked up from germline, CDR1 is MNHEY and CDR2 is SMNVEV (reference sequence). The CDR3 has 14 residues. The CDR3 spells CASSFNGDNSPLHF. In nucleotides, the CDR3 is TGTGCCAGCAGTTTTAACGGGGATAATTCACCCCTCCACTTT.

This clone was seen only a few times. The rearrangement links TRBV19 to TRBJ1-5, with 11 bases lining up with TRBD1. The V gene end was trimmed by 6 bases and the J gene end by 9 bases; junction bases not matched to a gene: 4. From germline, CDR1 is LNHDA and CDR2 SQIVND (reference sequence). The CDR3 has 13 residues. Here the CDR3 DNA reads TGTGCCAGTAGCGGGACAGGGGGAGGGCCCCAGCATTTT. Its protein is CASSGTGGGPQHF.

The chain is built from TRBV4-1 and TRBJ2-5; D is possibly TRBD2 (6 bases). V was trimmed by 4 bases and J by 2 bases, leaving 14 bases between them. The CDR3 has 15 residues. Germline V gene data show CDR1 as MGHRA and CDR2 as YSYEKL. The CDR3 is CASSRGVGQQETQYF. The CDR3 DNA reads TGCGCCAGCAGCCGCGGGGTCGGGCAGCAAGAGACCCAGTACTTC.

This rearrangement joins TRBV27 to TRBJ1-5; TRBD1 matches at 8 bases. CDR3 length: 14 amino acids. V dropped 2 bases and J dropped 6; count of bases not matched to a gene: 3. The V gene's germline CDR1 is MNHEY and CDR2 SMNVEV (reference sequence). This chain's CDR3 is CASSLAGGGQPQHF. As DNA, the CDR3 is TGTGCCAGCAGTTTAGCAGGGGGCGGTCAGCCCCAGCATTTT.

This clone was seen more than once but under ten times. This sequence joins TRBV6-6 and TRBJ2-3; unclear D gene. Germline-derived CDR1 and CDR2 are MNHNY and SVGAGI (reference sequence). This CDR3 is 14 amino acids long. The ends were cut back, 10 bases at V and 2 bases at J, with 16 bases in the middle. CDR3 coding DNA: TGTGCCACCTGGTCGGCAGGATACACAGATACGCAGTATTTT. It codes for CATWSAGYTDTQYF.

The chain couples TRBV29-1 to TRBJ2-3, with 7 bases identical to TRBD1. V lost 5 bases and J lost 6; bases outside the gene matches: 2. Germline CDR1 is SQVTM and CDR2 is ANQGSEA. CDR3 length: 11 residues. The CDR3 spells CSVTGADTQYF. In DNA, the CDR3 is TGCAGCGTTACAGGGGCTGATACGCAGTATTTT.

This clone was seen a few times. V and J are TRBV11-2 and TRBJ2-3; a possible D gene is TRBD2 (5 bases). V was clipped by 7 bases and J by 0 bases, with 20 bases between them. Germline CDR1 and CDR2: SGHAT and FQNNGV. This CDR3 region has 17 residues. This chain's CDR3 is CASTKFPRVSSTDTQYF. The CDR3 DNA is TGTGCCAGCACCAAGTTTCCGAGGGTCTCTAGCACAGATACGCAGTATTTT.

This clone was seen once. The V gene is TRBV18, the J gene TRBJ1-2; D may be TRBD1 (6 bases). Looked up from germline, CDR1 is KGHSH and CDR2 is LQKENI. Trimming shortened V by 2 bases and J by 6 bases, and 10 bases separated the two germline ends. CDR3 length: 13 amino acids. CDR3 sequence reads: CASSPNRDHGYTF. CDR3 nucleotide sequence: TGTGCCAGCTCACCAAACAGGGACCATGGCTACACCTTC.

A single count supports this clone. The germline gene is not matched at one end of the junction; a read error may be the cause. The chain uses TRBV28 and TRBJ1-4; D is perhaps TRBD1 (5 bases). Germline lookup yields CDR1 MDHEN and CDR2 SYDVKM. The CDR3 is 15 amino acids. DNA for the CDR3: TGTGCCACCAGTCCGGGCGGCAGGGCAGGGGAAAAACTGTTTTTT. It is translated as CATSPGGRAGEKLFF.

This clone was recorded a few times. The V gene is TRBV30, the J gene TRBJ2-3, with TRBD2 as a possible D gene (6 bases). The CDR3 totals 12 residues. Trimming shortened V by 8 bases and J by 3 bases, and 12 bases separated the two germline ends. The germline CDR1 and CDR2 sequences are GTSNPN and SVGIG (reference sequence). DNA of the CDR3: TGTGCCGGTTTAAGCGGGACAGATACGCAGTATTTT. This sequence encodes CAGLSGTDTQYF.

This clone was seen just once. The J gene is TRBJ2-7, the V gene TRBV30; the match to TRBD1 covers 8 bases. The CDR3 is made up of 13 amino acids. V shed 4 bases, J shed 2 bases, and the junction held 4 bases outside the gene matches. The germline V gene encodes CDR1 GTSNPN and CDR2 SVGIG (reference sequence). The CDR3, as DNA: TGTGCCTGGAATACAGGGGGACCCTACGAGCAGTACTTC. Protein sequence: CAWNTGGPYEQYF.

The chain has TRBV19 and TRBJ1-4; no reliable D call. Germline V gene sequence: CDR1 LNHDA, CDR2 SQIVND (reference sequence). The CDR3 runs to 10 residues. The V gene lost 10 bases and the J gene lost 10 bases, with 10 bases spanning the gap. The DNA of the CDR3 is TGTGCCACCGCCGCGGGAAAACTGTTTTTT. It specifies CATAAGKLFF. Complete variable domain (other parts from reference TRBV19 and TRBJ1-4): DGGITQSPKYLFRKEGQNVTLSCEQNLNHDAMYWYRQDPGQGLRLIYYSQIVNDFQKGDIAEGYSVSREKKESFPLTVTSAQKNPTAFYLCATAAGKLFFGSGTQLSVL.

This clone has a handful of counts. The chain is built from TRBV4-1 and TRBJ2-2, with 13 bases matching TRBD2. The CDR3 sequence is 17 residues long. Germline values: CDR1 MGHRA, CDR2 YSYEKL. Trimming took 4 bases from V and 4 from J; bases not matched to a gene: 6. In nucleotides, the CDR3 is TGCGCCAGCAGCCCCCGACTAGCGGGAGGCACCACCGGGGAGCTGTTTTTT. Translated: CASSPRLAGGTTGELFF.

V is TRBV11-2 and J is TRBJ2-2; maybe TRBD2 (5 bases). Trimming stripped 3 bases from V and 0 bases from J, with 8 bases between. Germline-derived CDR1 and CDR2 are SGHAT and FQNNGV. The CDR3 spans 15 residues. This CDR3 is CASSFGVSNTGELFF. CDR3 sequence (DNA): TGTGCCAGCAGCTTCGGGGTCTCGAACACCGGGGAGCTGTTTTTT.

A single count supports this clone. V gene TRBV28 combines with J gene TRBJ2-4, with a weak D call TRBD2 (5 bases). There are 15 residues in the CDR3. CDR1 is MDHEN and CDR2 is SYDVKM in the germline V gene. V was shortened by 5 bases and J by 0 bases, with 11 bases between the two germline ends. For the CDR3, the DNA is TGTGCCAGCAGTAACCAAGCGGCAGCCAAAAACATTCAGTACTTC. Its translation is CASSNQAAAKNIQYF.

Turning to this clone: This sample includes further DNA sequences coding for the same CDR3. The gene calls are TRBV6-1 and TRBJ1-1, with 9 nucleotides matching TRBD1. CDR3 length: 13 residues. V gave up 7 bases and J gave up 3 bases; unmatched junction bases: 3. Per the germline V gene, CDR1 is MNHNS and CDR2 is SASEGT. CDR3 sequence reads: CASIGQGHTEAFF. CDR3 nucleotide sequence: TGTGCCAGCATTGGACAGGGGCACACTGAAGCTTTCTTT.

The chain uses TRBV19 and TRBJ2-5; possible D gene TRBD2, 5 bases. The CDR3 totals 13 residues. V was pared by 6 bases and J by 6 bases, with 14 bases between. The germline V gene encodes CDR1 LNHDA and CDR2 SQIVND (reference sequence). DNA of the CDR3: TGTGCCAGTAGCCCCGGGGAGCGTCAGACCCAGTACTTC. It specifies CASSPGERQTQYF.

The rearrangement joins TRBV2 to TRBJ1-1, with a weak D call TRBD1 (5 bases). Germline CDR1 is SNHLY and CDR2 is FYNNEI. The CDR3 runs to 14 residues. V gave up 6 bases and J gave up 0 bases, with 11 bases separating them. This CDR3 reads CASSRGTMNTEAFF. In DNA form, the CDR3 reads TGTGCCAGCAGCCGCGGGACTATGAACACTGAAGCTTTCTTT. The full variable domain, completed using reference TRBV2 and TRBJ1-1, is EPEVTQTPSHQVTQMGQEVILRCVPISNHLYFYWYRQILGQKVEFLVSFYNNEISEKSEIFDDQFSVERPDGSNFTLKIRSTKLEDSAMYFCASSRGTMNTEAFFGQGTRLTVV.

This sequence joins TRBV12-5 and TRBJ2-1; weak D call: TRBD2 (5 bases). The V gene's germline CDR1 is LGHNT and CDR2 FRNRAP. The length of the CDR3 is 14 residues. With 0 bases removed from V and 9 bases from J, the gap between germline ends came to 12 bases. In DNA, the CDR3 is TGTGCTAGTGGTTTGGTACCGGCTAGCAGTGAGCAGTTCTTC. Protein sequence: CASGLVPASSEQFF.

This clone was counted only a few times. The same CDR3 can be traced to other DNA sequences in this sample. The V and J genes are TRBV27 and TRBJ1-2; D may be TRBD1 (5 bases). The CDR3 sequence is 12 residues long. Germline V gene data show CDR1 as MNHEY and CDR2 as SMNVEV (reference sequence). Trimming took off 5 bases at V and 5 bases at J, with 9 bases between the two ends. The CDR3 nucleotides read TGTGCCAGCAGTGCCCAGGGTTATGGCTACACCTTC. Translation: CASSAQGYGYTF.

The chain combines TRBV29-1 with TRBJ2-5; possible D gene TRBD1, 6 bases. The germline CDR1 and CDR2 sequences are SQVTM and ANQGSEA. Trimming cost V 3 bases and J 0 bases, with 11 bases left between them. The CDR3 is 14 residues long. The CDR3 region is CSVDSGQYQETQYF. The CDR3 DNA sequence: TGCAGCGTTGATTCTGGACAGTACCAAGAGACCCAGTACTTC.

The chain links TRBV4-1 to TRBJ2-1; TRBD2 aligns across 9 bases. The CDR3 runs 19 residues. Looked up from germline, CDR1 is MGHRA and CDR2 is YSYEKL. V dropped 0 bases and J dropped 3; count of bases not matched to a gene: 12. In nucleotides, the CDR3 is TGCGCCAGCAGCCAAGATGGGACTAGCTTTATCGGCGGCTACAATGAGCAGTTCTTC. Translation gives CASSQDGTSFIGGYNEQFF.

The chain carries TRBV19 and TRBJ2-7; 9 bases map to TRBD2. V dropped 5 bases and J dropped 2; count of bases not matched to a gene: 10. The CDR3 sequence is 16 residues long. Germline CDR1 is LNHDA and CDR2 is SQIVND (reference sequence). As DNA, the CDR3 is TGTGCCAGTAGTGCCCGCCCCGGCGGGAGGGCCTACGAGCAGTACTTC. It codes for CASSARPGGRAYEQYF.

V and J are TRBV5-1 and TRBJ2-3; 8 nucleotides agree with TRBD2. The CDR3 runs 18 residues. The germline V gene encodes CDR1 SGHRS and CDR2 YFSETQ. V lost 1 base to trimming and J lost 2 bases; unmatched junction nucleotides: 12. The chain's CDR3 is CASSLPLQRERYTDTQYF. CDR3 DNA sequence: TGCGCCAGCAGCTTGCCCCTCCAGCGGGAGAGATACACAGATACGCAGTATTTT.

This clone was counted only a few times. The DNA of the CDR3 is TGTGCCAGCAGTACTGGGACTGTTTATGGCTACACCTTC. It codes for CASSTGTVYGYTF. The J gene is TRBJ1-2, the V gene TRBV6-1, with D perhaps TRBD1 (5 bases). The ends were cut back, 5 bases at V and 5 bases at J, with 12 bases in the middle. This CDR3 is 13 amino acids long. Germline V gene data show CDR1 as MNHNS and CDR2 as SASEGT.

This clone was detected once. The chain carries TRBV6-5 and TRBJ1-6; D unclear. V lost 7 bases to trimming and J lost 5 bases, with 12 bases between them. CDR1 is MNHEY, CDR2 SVGAGI, per germline. The CDR3 totals 14 residues. For the CDR3, the DNA is TGTGCCAGCACTCGCGTTTTGGATAATTCACCCCTCCACTTT. This gives the protein CASTRVLDNSPLHF.

The rearrangement joins TRBV29-1 to TRBJ2-3; TRBD2 matches 10 bases. The J segment lost 1 base and the V segment lost 0 bases, leaving 10 bases of the junction unmatched. Germline V lookup: CDR1 SQVTM, CDR2 ANQGSEA. The CDR3 extends over 18 amino acids. CDR3 amino acids: CSVEDGASGSRRTDTQYF. CDR3 DNA: TGCAGCGTTGAAGATGGCGCTAGCGGGAGCCGTCGCACAGATACGCAGTATTTT.